The subject of this entry is one T cell receptor (beta chain). The data were taken from a study of T-cell memory formation after mild COVID-19. The CDR3 spans 12 residues. With 5 bases removed from V and 9 bases from J, the gap between germline ends came to 14 bases. Germline V lookup: CDR1 DFQATT, CDR2 SNEGSKA (reference sequence). 5'RACE, which relied on constant-segment primers, yielded TCR alpha and TCR beta cDNA libraries carrying sample barcodes and UMIs. TCRdb re-called the 5' RACE reads through MiXCR, storing one row per CDR3 protein. This repertoire shows 130,000 to 150,000 distinct CDR3 sequences, about 6% found once; its top ten account for under 2.5%.

Sequenced material: PBMCs or a T cell subset sorted from them (not recorded which). The rearrangement joins TRBV20-1 to TRBJ2-4; D uncertain. The receptor was derived from an adult woman who had mild COVID-19 (a few samples of this study predate the infection). Cell type and time point are not known. The CDR3 here is CSALPRGPIQYF. CDR3 nucleotides: TGCAGTGCTCTACCACGTGGGCCCATTCAGTACTTC.